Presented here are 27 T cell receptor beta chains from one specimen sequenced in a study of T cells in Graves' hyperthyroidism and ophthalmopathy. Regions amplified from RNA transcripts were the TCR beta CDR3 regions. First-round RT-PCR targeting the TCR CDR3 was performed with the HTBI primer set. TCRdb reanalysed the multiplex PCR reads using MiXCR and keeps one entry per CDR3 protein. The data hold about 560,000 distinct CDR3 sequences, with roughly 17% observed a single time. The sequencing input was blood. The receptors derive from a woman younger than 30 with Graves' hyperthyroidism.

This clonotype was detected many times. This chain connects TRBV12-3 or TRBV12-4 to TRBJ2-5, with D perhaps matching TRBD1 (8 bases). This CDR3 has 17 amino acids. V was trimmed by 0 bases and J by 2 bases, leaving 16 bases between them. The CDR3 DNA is TGTGCCAGCAGTTTAGCAGGACAGGGAGGGGGGCAAGAGACCCAGTACTTC. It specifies CASSLAGQGGGQETQYF.

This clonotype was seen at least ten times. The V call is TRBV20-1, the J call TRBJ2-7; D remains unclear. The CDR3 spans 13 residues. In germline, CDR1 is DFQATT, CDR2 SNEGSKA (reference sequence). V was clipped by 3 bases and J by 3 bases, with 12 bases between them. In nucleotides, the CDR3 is TGCAGTGCTAGTATTGACGGCCACTACGAGCAGTACTTC. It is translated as CSASIDGHYEQYF.

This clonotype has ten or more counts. The CDR3 DNA follows: TGTGCCAGCAGCCGTTTGGGCTCGGTGGTCTACGAGCAGTACTTC. Encoded protein: CASSRLGSVVYEQYF. The genes are TRBV28 and TRBJ2-7; D remains ambiguous. The germline V gene has CDR1 MDHEN and CDR2 SYDVKM. Trimming removed 6 bases at V and 3 bases at J, with 18 bases between. The CDR3 is 15 amino acids.

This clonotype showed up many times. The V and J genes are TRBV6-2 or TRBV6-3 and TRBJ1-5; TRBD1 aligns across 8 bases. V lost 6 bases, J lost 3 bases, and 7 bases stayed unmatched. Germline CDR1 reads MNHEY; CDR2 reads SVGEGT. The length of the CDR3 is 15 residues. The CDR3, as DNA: TGTGCCAGCAGCTACGACAGGGGTACCAATCAGCCCCAGCATTTT. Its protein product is CASSYDRGTNQPQHF.

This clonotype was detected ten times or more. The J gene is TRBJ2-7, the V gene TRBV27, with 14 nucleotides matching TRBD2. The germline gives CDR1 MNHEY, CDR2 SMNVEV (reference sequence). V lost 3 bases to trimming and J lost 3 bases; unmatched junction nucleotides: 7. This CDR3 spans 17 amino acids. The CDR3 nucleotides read TGTGCCAGCAGTTTCGGGACTAGCGGGAGAACGCGCTACGAGCAGTACTTC. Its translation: CASSFGTSGRTRYEQYF.

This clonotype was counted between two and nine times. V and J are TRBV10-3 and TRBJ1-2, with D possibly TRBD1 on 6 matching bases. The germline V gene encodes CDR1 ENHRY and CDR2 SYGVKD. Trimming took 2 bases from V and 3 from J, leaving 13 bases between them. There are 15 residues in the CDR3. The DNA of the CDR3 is TGTGCCATCAGTGAGCCAGGACAGCCTCACTATGGCTACACCTTC. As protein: CAISEPGQPHYGYTF.

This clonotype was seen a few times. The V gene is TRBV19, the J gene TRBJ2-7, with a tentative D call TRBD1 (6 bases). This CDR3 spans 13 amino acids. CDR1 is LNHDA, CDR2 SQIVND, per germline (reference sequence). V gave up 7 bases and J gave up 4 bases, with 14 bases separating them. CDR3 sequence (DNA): TGTGCCAGTACCCAGGGGCCCAAATACGAGCAGTACTTC. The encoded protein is CASTQGPKYEQYF.

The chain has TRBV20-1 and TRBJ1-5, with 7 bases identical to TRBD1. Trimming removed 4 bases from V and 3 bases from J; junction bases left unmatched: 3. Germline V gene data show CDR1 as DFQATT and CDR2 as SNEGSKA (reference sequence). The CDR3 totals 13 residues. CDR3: CSATDRDNQPQHF. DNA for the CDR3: TGCAGTGCTACAGACAGGGACAATCAGCCCCAGCATTTT.

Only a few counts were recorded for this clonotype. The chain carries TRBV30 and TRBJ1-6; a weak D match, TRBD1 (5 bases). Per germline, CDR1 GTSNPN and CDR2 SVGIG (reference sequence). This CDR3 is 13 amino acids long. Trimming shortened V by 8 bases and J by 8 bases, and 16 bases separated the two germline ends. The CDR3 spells CAGTRGGHSPLHF. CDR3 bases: TGTGCCGGGACCCGTGGAGGACATTCACCCCTCCACTTT.

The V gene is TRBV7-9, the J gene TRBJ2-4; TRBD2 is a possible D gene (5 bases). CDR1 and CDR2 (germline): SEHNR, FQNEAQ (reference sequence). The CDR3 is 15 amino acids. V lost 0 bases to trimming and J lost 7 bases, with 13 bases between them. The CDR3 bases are TGTGCCAGCAGCTTAGCTGCGGGCCCTGGGAACATTCAGTACTTC. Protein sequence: CASSLAAGPGNIQYF.

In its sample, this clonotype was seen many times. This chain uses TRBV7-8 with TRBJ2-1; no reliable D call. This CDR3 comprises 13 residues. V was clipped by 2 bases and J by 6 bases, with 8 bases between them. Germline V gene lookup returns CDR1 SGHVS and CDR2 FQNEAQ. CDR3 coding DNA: TGTGCCAGCAGCTTACCATGGGGCAATGAGCAGTTCTTC. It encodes CASSLPWGNEQFF.

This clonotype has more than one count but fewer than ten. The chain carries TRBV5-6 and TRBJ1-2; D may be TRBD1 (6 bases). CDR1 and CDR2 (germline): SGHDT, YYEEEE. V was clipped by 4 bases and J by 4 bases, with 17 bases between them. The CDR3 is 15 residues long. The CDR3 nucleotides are TGTGCCAGCAGCCTGGGAGCCGGGACAATCTATGGCTACACCTTC. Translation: CASSLGAGTIYGYTF.

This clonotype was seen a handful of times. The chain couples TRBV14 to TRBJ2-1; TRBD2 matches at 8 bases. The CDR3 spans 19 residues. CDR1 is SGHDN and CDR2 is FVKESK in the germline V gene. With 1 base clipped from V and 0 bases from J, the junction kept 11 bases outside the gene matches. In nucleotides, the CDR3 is TGTGCCAGCAGCCAAGGGCTAGCGGGTTCTTACAGCTCCTACAATGAGCAGTTCTTC. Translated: CASSQGLAGSYSSYNEQFF. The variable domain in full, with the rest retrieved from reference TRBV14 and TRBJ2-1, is EAGVTQFPSHSVIEKGQTVTLRCDPISGHDNLYWYRRVMGKEIKFLLHFVKESKQDESGMPNNRFLAERTGGTYSTLKVQPAELEDSGVYFCASSQGLAGSYSSYNEQFFGPGTRLTVL.

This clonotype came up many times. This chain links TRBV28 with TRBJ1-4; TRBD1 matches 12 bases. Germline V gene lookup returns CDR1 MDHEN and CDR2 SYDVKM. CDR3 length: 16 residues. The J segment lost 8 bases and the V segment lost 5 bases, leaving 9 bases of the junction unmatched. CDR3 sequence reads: CASSPGTGGRTEKLFF. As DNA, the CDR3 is TGTGCCAGCAGTCCGGGGACAGGGGGCCGGACCGAAAAACTGTTTTTT.

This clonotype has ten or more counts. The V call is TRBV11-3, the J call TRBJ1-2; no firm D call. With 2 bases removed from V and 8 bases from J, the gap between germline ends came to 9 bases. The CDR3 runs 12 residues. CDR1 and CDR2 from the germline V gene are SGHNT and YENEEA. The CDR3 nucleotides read TGTGCCAGCAGCTTATCGGGGTTCGGCTACACCTTC. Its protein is CASSLSGFGYTF.

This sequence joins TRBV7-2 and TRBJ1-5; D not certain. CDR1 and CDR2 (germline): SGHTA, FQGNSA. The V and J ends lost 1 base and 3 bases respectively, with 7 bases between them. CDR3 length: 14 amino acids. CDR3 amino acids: CASSLDYPNQPQHF. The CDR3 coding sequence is TGTGCCAGCAGCTTAGATTACCCCAATCAGCCCCAGCATTTT.

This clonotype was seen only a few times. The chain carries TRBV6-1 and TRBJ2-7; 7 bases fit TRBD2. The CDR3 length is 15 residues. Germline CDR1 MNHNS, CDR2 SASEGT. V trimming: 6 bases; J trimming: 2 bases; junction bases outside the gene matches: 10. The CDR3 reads CASRQTLSGAYEQYF. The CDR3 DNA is TGTGCCAGCAGGCAAACCCTCAGCGGGGCCTACGAGCAGTACTTC.

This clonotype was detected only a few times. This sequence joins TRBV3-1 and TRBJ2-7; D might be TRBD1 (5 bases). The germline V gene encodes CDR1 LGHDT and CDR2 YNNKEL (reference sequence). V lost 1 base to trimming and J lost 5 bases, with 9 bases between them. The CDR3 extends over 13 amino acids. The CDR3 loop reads CASSQVRGHEQYF. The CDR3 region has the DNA TGTGCCAGCAGCCAAGTAAGGGGCCACGAGCAGTACTTC.

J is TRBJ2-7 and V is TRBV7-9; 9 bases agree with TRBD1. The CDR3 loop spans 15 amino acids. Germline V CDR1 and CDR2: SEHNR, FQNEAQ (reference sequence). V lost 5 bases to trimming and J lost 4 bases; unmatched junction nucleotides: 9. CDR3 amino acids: CASSPGTGSGYEQYF. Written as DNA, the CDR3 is TGTGCCAGCAGCCCAGGGACAGGGTCGGGGTACGAGCAGTACTTC.

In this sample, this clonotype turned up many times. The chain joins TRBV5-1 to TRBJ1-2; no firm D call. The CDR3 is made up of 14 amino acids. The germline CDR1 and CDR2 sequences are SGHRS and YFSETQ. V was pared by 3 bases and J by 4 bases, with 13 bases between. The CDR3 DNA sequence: TGCGCCAGCAGCTCCTTGACCCGTAGCTATGGCTACACCTTC. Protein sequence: CASSSLTRSYGYTF.

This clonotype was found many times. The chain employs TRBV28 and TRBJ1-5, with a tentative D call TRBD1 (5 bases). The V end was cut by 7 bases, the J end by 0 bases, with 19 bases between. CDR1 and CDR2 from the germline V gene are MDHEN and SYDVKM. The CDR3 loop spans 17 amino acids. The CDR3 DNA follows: TGTGCCAGCACCGCCTGGCCGGGGCCCGATAGCAATCAGCCCCAGCATTTT. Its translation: CASTAWPGPDSNQPQHF.

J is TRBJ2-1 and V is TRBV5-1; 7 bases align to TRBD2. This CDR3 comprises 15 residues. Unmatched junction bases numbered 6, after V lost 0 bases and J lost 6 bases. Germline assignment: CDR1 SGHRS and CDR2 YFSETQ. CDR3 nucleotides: TGCGCCAGCAGCTTGGACCAGCGGGACGTCAATGAGCAGTTCTTC. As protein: CASSLDQRDVNEQFF. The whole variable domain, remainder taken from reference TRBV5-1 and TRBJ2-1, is KAGVTQTPRYLIKTRGQQVTLSCSPISGHRSVSWYQQTPGQGLQFLFEYFSETQRNKGNFPGRFSGRQFSNSRSEMNVSTLELGDSALYLCASSLDQRDVNEQFFGPGTRLTVL.

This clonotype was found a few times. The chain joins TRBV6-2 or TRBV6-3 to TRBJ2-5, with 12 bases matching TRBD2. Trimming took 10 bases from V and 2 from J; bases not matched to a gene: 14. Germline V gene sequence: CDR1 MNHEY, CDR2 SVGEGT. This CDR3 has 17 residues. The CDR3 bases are TGTGCCACCTGGGGACTAGCGGGCTTACTACTTCAAGAGACCCAGTACTTC. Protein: CATWGLAGLLLQETQYF.

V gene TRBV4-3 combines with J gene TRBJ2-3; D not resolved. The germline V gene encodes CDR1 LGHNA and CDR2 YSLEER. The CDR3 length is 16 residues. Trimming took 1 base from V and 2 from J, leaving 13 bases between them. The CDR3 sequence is CASSQGKTWFTDTQYF. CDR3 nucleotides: TGCGCCAGCAGCCAAGGGAAAACCTGGTTCACAGATACGCAGTATTTT.

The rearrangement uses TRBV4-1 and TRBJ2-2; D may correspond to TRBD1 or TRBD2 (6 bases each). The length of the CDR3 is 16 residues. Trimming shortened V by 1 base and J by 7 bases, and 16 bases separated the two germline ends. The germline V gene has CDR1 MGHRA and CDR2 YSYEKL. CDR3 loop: CASSQGRGAPVGELFF. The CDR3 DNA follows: TGCGCCAGCAGCCAAGGGAGGGGGGCGCCGGTCGGGGAGCTGTTTTTT.

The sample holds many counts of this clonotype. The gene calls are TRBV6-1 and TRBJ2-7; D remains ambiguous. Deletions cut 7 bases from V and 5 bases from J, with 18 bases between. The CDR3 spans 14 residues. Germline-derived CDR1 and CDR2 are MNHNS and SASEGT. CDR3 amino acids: CASKFEGNGDEQYF. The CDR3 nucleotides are TGTGCCAGCAAGTTTGAAGGGAATGGCGACGAGCAGTACTTC.

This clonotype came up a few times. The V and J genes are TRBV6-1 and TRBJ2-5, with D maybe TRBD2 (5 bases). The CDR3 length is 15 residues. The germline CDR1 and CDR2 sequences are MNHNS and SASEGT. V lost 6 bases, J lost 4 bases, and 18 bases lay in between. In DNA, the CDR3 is TGTGCCAGCAGAAGTATTCGGGATATCGGAGAGACCCAGTACTTC. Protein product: CASRSIRDIGETQYF.